This entry lists 15 T cell receptor beta chains sequenced from one sample in a study of radiation and T cells in renal cell carcinoma. Time point here: blood 4 weeks post-SBRT, at nephrectomy. Treatment described: 15 Gy SBRT to primary tumor, nephrectomy 4 weeks later. Measured with immunoSEQ multiplex PCR; TCRdb has only the in-frame clones, and not every one. The sample comprises 60,000 to 75,000 clones, about three quarters of which are singletons, and about 6.8% rests with the top ten. This specimen consisted of blood, obtained from a patient whose treatment included radiotherapy and nephrectomy. The receptors were gathered from a man aged 55 to 70 with renal cell carcinoma.

The V gene is TRBV7-2, the J gene TRBJ2-3; 8 bases align to TRBD2. This CDR3 has 16 residues. J gave up 2 bases and V 5 bases, and 9 bases lay outside the gene matches. Germline CDR1 SGHTA, CDR2 FQGNSA. In DNA, the CDR3 is TGTGCCAGCAGCACCCATGCGGGGGGCACCACAGATACGCAGTATTTT. Encoded protein: CASSTHAGGTTDTQYF.

This chain connects TRBV4-1 to TRBJ2-1; TRBD2 agrees at 9 bases. V shed 1 base and J 6 bases; nucleotides not matched to a gene: 7. The CDR3 has 16 residues. Looked up from germline, CDR1 is MGHRA and CDR2 is YSYEKL. For the CDR3, the DNA is TGCGCCAGCAGCCAAGCCGTTAGCGGGAGTGTCAATGAGCAGTTCTTC. The encoded protein is CASSQAVSGSVNEQFF.

DNA of the CDR3: TGCGCCAGCAGCTTGGACGGGATTAATTCACCCCTCCACTTT. Translating it yields CASSLDGINSPLHF. The chain carries TRBV5-1 and TRBJ1-6; the D is unclear. Trimming left V 0 bases short and J 6 bases short, with 7 bases between. CDR1 is SGHRS, CDR2 YFSETQ, per germline. CDR3 length equals 14 residues.

This chain links TRBV5-1 with TRBJ2-3; D is perhaps TRBD1 (5 bases). In germline, CDR1 is SGHRS, CDR2 YFSETQ. The CDR3 length is 14 residues. The V end lost 0 bases, the J end lost 5 bases, and 10 bases lay between the germline ends. This chain's CDR3 is CASSLASGRDTQYF. For the CDR3, the DNA is TGCGCCAGCAGCTTGGCGTCAGGGCGAGATACGCAGTATTTT.

The chain carries TRBV18 and TRBJ1-1, with D maybe TRBD1 (5 bases). Germline V lookup: CDR1 KGHSH, CDR2 LQKENI. Deletions cut 3 bases from V and 0 bases from J, with 8 bases between. This CDR3 contains 14 residues. CDR3: CASSPRQMNTEAFF. The CDR3 DNA reads TGTGCCAGCTCACCCCGACAGATGAACACTGAAGCTTTCTTT.

The chain joins TRBV5-6 to TRBJ1-3; the D is unclear. Germline-derived CDR1 and CDR2 are SGHDT and YYEEEE. The V end was cut by 0 bases, the J end by 1 base, with 8 bases between. CDR3 length: 15 residues. DNA of the CDR3: TGTGCCAGCAGCTTGGGCGCGCAGTCTGGAAACACCATATATTTT. Amino acid sequence: CASSLGAQSGNTIYF.

The CDR3 nucleotides are TGTGCCAGCAGCTTAAGGAGGGCGACGTACTATGGCTACACCTTC. It translates to CASSLRRATYYGYTF. The rearrangement links TRBV7-9 to TRBJ1-2; no clear D gene. Trimming removed 2 bases from V and 3 bases from J, with 13 bases in between. Germline V lookup: CDR1 SEHNR, CDR2 FQNEAQ (reference sequence). The CDR3 runs to 15 residues.

The chain links TRBV5-1 to TRBJ2-5; TRBD2 agrees at 8 bases. With 5 bases clipped from V and 4 bases from J, the junction kept 7 bases outside the gene matches. The germline CDR1 and CDR2 sequences are SGHRS and YFSETQ. The CDR3 is 14 amino acids. This CDR3 reads CASSPAGEIETQYF. The CDR3 coding sequence is TGCGCCAGCAGTCCAGCGGGAGAGATAGAGACCCAGTACTTC.

The chain has TRBV6-1 and TRBJ2-5, with D unclear. This CDR3 comprises 15 residues. Germline CDR1 and CDR2: MNHNS and SASEGT. The ends were cut back, 6 bases at V and 1 base at J, with 15 bases in the middle. CDR3 coding DNA: TGTGCCAGCAGCTCTAATGGGCGGCGCCAAGAGACCCAGTACTTC. Protein product: CASSSNGRRQETQYF.

V and J are TRBV29-1 and TRBJ1-3; D unresolved. CDR3 length: 12 residues. Germline values: CDR1 SQVTM, CDR2 ANQGSEA. V dropped 4 bases and J dropped 2 bases, with 6 bases sitting between them. This CDR3 is CSVAGPGNTIYF. The CDR3 DNA reads TGCAGCGTTGCCGGGCCTGGAAACACCATATATTTT.

This chain uses TRBV19 with TRBJ2-2; a weak D match, TRBD1 (6 bases). Germline CDR1 is LNHDA and CDR2 is SQIVND (reference sequence). This CDR3 is 14 amino acids long. V was trimmed by 7 bases and J by 6 bases, leaving 15 bases between them. The CDR3 is CASTPGQNAGELFF. Written as DNA, the CDR3 is TGTGCCAGTACCCCAGGACAGAATGCCGGGGAGCTGTTTTTT.

V gene TRBV4-3 combines with J gene TRBJ1-6; TRBD1 matches at 11 bases. Unmatched junction bases numbered 19, after V lost 0 bases and J lost 9 bases. Germline V gene lookup returns CDR1 LGHNA and CDR2 YSLEER. The CDR3 length is 21 residues. This chain's CDR3 is CASSQELGTGGVAVFISPLHF. The CDR3 nucleotides read TGCGCCAGCAGCCAAGAGCTCGGGACAGGGGGAGTCGCCGTATTCATTTCACCCCTCCACTTT.

This chain links TRBV27 with TRBJ1-2, with D hard to call. The CDR3 consists of 13 residues. Trimming shortened V by 4 bases and J by 4 bases, and 10 bases separated the two germline ends. Germline V gene data show CDR1 as MNHEY and CDR2 as SMNVEV (reference sequence). CDR3 region: CASSYNSFYGYTF. The DNA of the CDR3 is TGTGCCAGCAGTTATAACAGCTTCTATGGCTACACCTTC.

The chain carries TRBV16 and TRBJ1-3, with D hard to call. In germline, CDR1 is KGHSY, CDR2 FQNENV. V was cut by 4 bases and J by 2 bases, with 12 bases left in between. This CDR3 is built from 15 residues. The CDR3 sequence is CASSLRAPPGNTIYF. In DNA form, the CDR3 reads TGTGCCAGCAGCCTTCGGGCTCCGCCTGGAAACACCATATATTTT.

V is TRBV6-1 and J is TRBJ1-5; D might be TRBD1 (6 bases). The length of the CDR3 is 12 residues. Trimming took 7 bases from V and 4 from J, leaving 8 bases between them. Germline values: CDR1 MNHNS, CDR2 SASEGT. Here the CDR3 reads CASNRGNQPQHF. The CDR3 DNA follows: TGTGCCAGCAATAGGGGGAATCAGCCCCAGCATTTT.